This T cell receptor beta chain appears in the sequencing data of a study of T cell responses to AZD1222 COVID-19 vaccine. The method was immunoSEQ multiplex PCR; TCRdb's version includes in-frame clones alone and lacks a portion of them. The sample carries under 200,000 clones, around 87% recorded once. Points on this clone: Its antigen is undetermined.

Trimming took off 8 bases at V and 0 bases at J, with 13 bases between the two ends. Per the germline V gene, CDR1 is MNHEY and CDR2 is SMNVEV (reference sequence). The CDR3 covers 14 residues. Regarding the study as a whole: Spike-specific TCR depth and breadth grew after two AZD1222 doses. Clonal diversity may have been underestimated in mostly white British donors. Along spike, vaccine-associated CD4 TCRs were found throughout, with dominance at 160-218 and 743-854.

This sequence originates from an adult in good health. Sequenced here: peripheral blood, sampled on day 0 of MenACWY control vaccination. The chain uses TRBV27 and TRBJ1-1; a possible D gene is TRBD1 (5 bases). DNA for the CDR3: TGTGCCAGCGCCGGGACGGGGGTGAACACTGAAGCTTTCTTT. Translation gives CASAGTGVNTEAFF.